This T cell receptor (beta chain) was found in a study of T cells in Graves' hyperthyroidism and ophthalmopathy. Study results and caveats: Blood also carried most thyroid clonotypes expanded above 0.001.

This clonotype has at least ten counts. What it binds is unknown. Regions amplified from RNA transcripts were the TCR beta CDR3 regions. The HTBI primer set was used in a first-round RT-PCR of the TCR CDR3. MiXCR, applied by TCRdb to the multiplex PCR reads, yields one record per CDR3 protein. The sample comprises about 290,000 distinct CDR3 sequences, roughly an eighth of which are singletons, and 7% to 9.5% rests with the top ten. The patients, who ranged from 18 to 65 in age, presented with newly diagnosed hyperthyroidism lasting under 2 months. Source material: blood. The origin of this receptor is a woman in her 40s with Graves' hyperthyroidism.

The CDR3 nucleotides are TGTGCCAGCAGTTTAGTCCGAGCGGGAGGGATCGAGACCCAGTACTTC. The encoded protein is CASSLVRAGGIETQYF. This chain uses TRBV28 with TRBJ2-5; TRBD2 matches 10 bases. There are 16 residues in the CDR3. Per germline, CDR1 MDHEN and CDR2 SYDVKM. The trim removed 2 bases at V and 5 bases at J, leaving 8 bases unmatched.